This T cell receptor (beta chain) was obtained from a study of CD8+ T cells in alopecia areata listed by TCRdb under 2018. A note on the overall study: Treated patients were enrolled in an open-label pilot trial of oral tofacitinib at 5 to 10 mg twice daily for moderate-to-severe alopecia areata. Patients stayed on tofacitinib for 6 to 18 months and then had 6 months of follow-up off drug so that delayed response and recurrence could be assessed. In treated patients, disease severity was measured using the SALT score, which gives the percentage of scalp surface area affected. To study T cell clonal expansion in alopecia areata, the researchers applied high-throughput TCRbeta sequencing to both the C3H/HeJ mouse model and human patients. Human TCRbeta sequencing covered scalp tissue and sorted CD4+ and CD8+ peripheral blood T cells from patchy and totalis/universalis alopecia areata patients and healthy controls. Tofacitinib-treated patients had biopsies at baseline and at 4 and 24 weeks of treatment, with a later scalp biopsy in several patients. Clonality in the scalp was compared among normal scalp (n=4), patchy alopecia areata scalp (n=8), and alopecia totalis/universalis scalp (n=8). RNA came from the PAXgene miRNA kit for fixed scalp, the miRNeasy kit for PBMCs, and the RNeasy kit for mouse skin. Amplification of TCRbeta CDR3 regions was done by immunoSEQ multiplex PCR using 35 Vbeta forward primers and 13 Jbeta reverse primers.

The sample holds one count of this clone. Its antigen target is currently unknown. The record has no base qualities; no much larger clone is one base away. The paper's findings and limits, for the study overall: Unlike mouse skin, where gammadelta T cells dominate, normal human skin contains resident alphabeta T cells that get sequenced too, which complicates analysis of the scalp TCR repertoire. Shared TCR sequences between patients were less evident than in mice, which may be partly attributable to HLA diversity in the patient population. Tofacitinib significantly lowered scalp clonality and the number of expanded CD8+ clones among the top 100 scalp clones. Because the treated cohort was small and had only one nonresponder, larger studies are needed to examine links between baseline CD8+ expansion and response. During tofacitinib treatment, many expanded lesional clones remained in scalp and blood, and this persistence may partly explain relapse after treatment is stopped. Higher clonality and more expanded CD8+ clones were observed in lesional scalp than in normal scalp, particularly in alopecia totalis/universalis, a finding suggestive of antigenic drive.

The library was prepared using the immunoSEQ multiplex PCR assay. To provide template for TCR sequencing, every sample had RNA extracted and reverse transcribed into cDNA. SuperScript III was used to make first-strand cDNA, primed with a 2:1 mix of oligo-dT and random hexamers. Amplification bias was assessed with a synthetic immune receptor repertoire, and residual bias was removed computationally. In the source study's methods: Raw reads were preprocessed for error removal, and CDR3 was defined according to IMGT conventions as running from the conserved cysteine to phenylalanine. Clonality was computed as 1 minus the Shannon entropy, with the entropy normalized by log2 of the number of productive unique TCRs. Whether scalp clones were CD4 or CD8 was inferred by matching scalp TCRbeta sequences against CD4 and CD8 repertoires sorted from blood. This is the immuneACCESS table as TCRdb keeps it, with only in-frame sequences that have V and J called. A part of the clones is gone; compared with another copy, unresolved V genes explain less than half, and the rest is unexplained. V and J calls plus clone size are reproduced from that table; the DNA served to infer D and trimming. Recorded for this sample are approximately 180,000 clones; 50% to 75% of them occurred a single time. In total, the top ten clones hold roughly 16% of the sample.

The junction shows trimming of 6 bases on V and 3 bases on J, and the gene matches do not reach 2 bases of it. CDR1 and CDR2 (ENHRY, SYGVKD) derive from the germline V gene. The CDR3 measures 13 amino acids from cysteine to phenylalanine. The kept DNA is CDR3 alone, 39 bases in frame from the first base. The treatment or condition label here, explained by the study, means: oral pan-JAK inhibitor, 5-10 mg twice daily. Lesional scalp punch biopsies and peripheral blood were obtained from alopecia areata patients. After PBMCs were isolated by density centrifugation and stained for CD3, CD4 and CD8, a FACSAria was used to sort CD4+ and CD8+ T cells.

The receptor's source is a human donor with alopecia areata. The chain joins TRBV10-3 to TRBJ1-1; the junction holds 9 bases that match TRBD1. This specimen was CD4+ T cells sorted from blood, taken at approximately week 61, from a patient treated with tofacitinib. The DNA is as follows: TGTGCCATCAGGTGGACAGGGGACACTGAAGCTTTCTTT. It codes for CAIRWTGDTEAFF.